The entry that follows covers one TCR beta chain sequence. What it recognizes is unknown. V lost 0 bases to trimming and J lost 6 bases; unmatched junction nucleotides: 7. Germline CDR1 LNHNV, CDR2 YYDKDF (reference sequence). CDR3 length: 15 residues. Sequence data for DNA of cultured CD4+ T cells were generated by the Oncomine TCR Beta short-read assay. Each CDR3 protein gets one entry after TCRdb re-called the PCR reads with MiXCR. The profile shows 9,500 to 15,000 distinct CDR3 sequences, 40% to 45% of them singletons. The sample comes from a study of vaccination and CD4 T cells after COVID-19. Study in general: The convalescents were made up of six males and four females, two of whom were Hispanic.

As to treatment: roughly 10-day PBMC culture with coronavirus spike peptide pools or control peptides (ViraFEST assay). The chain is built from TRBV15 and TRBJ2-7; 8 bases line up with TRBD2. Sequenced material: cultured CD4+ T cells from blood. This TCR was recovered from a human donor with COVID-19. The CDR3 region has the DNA TGTGCCACCAGCAGAGATCGGGTAGCGGGGACCGAGCAGTACTTC. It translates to CATSRDRVAGTEQYF.